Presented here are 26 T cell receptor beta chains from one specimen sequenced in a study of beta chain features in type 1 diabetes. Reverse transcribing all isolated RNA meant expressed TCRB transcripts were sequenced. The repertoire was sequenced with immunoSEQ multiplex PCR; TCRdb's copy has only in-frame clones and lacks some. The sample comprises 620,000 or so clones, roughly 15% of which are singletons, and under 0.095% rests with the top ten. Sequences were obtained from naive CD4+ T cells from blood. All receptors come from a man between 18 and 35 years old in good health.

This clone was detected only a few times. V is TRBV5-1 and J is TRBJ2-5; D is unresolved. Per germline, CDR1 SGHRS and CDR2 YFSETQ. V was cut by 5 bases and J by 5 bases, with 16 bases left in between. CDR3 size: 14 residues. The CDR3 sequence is CASRRIGEVETQYF. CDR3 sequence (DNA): TGCGCCAGCAGGAGGATAGGTGAGGTGGAGACCCAGTACTTC.

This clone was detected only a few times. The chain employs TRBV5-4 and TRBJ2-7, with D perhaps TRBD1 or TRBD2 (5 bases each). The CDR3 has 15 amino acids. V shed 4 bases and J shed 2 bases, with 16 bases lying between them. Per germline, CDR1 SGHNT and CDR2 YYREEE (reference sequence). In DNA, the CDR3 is TGTGCCAGCAGCCTCCCGCAGGGACGAACCTACGAGCAGTACTTC. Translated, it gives CASSLPQGRTYEQYF.

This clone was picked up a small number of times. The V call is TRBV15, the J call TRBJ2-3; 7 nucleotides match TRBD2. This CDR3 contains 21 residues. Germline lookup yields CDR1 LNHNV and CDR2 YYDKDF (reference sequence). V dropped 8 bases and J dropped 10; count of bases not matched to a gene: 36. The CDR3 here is CATGLESNLKEYIMRRNAQYF. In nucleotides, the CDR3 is TGTGCCACCGGACTAGAGTCCAACCTAAAAGAATACATAATGAGGCGGAATGCGCAGTATTTT.

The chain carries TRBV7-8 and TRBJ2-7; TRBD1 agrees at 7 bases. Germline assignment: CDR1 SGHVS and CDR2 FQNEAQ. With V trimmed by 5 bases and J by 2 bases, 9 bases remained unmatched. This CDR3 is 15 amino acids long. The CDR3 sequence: CASSQGGQVAYEQYF. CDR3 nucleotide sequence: TGTGCCAGCAGCCAAGGCGGACAGGTAGCCTACGAGCAGTACTTC.

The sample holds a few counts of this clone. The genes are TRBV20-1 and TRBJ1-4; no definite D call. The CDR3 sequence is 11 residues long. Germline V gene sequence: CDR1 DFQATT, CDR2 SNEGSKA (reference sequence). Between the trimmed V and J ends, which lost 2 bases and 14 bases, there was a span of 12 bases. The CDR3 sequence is CSARYGPPLFF. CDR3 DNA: TGCAGTGCTAGATACGGGCCACCCCTGTTTTTT.

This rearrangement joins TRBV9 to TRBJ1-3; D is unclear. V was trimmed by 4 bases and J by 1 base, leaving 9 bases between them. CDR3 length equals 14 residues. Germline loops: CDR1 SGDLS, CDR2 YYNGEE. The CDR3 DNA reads TGTGCCAGCAGCTTGTCCCCATCTGGAAACACCATATATTTT. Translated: CASSLSPSGNTIYF.

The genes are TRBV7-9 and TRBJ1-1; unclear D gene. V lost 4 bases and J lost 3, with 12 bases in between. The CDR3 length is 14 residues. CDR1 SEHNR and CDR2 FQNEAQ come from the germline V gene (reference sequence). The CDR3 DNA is TGTGCCAGCAGCTCCGGTCGGAGCGACACTGAAGCTTTCTTT. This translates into CASSSGRSDTEAFF.

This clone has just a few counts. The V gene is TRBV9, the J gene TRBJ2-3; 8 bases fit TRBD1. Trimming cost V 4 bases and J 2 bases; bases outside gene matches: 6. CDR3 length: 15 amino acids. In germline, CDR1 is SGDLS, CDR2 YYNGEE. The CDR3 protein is CASSKRTGPTDTQYF. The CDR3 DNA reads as TGTGCCAGCAGCAAACGGACAGGGCCCACAGATACGCAGTATTTT. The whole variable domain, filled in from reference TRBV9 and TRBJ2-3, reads DSGVTQTPKHLITATGQRVTLRCSPRSGDLSVYWYQQSLDQGLQFLIQYYNGEERAKGNILERFSAQQFPDLHSELNLSSLELGDSALYFCASSKRTGPTDTQYFGPGTRLTVL.

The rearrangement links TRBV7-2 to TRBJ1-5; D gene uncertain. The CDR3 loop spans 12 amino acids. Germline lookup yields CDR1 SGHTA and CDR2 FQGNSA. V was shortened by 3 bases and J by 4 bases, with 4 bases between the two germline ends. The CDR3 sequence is CASSFPNQPQHF. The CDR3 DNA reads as TGTGCCAGCAGCTTCCCTAATCAGCCCCAGCATTTT. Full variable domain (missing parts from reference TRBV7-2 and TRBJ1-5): GAGVSQSPSNKVTEKGKDVELRCDPISGHTALYWYRQSLGQGLEFLIYFQGNSAPDKSGLPSDRFSAERTGGSVSTLTIQRTQQEDSAVYLCASSFPNQPQHFGDGTRLSIL.

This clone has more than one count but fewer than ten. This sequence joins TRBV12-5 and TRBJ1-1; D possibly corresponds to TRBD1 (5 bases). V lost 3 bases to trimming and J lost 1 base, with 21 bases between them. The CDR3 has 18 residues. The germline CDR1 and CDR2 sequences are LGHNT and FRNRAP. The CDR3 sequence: CASGFGATDSLSNTEAFF. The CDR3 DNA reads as TGTGCTAGTGGTTTTGGGGCGACAGATTCACTCTCGAACACTGAAGCTTTCTTT.

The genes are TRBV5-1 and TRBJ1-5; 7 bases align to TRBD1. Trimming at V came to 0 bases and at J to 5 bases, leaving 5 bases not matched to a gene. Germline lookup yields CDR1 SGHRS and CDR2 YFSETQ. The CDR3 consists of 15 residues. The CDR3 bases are TGCGCCAGCAGCTTGGGGGACAGTATGGATCAGCCCCAGCATTTT. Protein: CASSLGDSMDQPQHF.

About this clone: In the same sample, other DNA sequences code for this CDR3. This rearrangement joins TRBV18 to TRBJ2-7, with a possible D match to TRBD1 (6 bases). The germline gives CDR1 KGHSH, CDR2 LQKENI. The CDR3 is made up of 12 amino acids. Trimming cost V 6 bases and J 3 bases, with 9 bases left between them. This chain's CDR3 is CASSPTGYEQYF. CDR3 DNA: TGTGCCAGCTCGCCGACAGGCTACGAGCAGTACTTC.

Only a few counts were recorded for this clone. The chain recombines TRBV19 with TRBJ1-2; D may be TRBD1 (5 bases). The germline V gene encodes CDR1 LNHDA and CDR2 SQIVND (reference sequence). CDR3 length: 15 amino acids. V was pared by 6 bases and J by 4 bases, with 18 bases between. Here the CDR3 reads CASRTQAPTFYGYTF. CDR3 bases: TGTGCCAGTAGAACACAGGCTCCGACATTCTATGGCTACACCTTC.

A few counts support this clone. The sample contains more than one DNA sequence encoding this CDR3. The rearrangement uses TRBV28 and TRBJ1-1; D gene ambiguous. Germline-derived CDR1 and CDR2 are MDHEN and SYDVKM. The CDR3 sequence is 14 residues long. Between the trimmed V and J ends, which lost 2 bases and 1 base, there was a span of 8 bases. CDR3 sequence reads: CASSLNRGNTEAFF. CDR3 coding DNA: TGTGCCAGCAGTTTAAACAGAGGGAACACTGAAGCTTTCTTT.

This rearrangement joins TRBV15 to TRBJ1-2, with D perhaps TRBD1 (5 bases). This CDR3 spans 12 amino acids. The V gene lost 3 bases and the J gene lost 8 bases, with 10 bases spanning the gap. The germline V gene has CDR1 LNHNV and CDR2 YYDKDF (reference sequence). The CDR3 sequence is CATSSGGDGYTF. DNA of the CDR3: TGTGCCACCAGCAGTGGAGGGGACGGCTACACCTTC.

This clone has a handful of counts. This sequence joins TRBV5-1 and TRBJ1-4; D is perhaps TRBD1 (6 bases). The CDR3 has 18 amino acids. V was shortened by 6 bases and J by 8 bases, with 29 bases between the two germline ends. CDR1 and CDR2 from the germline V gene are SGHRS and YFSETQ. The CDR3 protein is CASTLSGGPDSGLEKLFF. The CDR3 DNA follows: TGCGCCAGCACTCTCTCGGGGGGGCCGGATTCTGGACTGGAAAAACTGTTTTTT. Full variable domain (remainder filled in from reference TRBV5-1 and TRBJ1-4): KAGVTQTPRYLIKTRGQQVTLSCSPISGHRSVSWYQQTPGQGLQFLFEYFSETQRNKGNFPGRFSGRQFSNSRSEMNVSTLELGDSALYLCASTLSGGPDSGLEKLFFGSGTQLSVL.

In DNA, the CDR3 is TGTGCCAGCAGTTACTCGATCAGTTACAATGAGCAGTTCTTC. Amino acids: CASSYSISYNEQFF. The chain recombines TRBV6-6 with TRBJ2-1; no definite D call. CDR3 length: 14 residues. V lost 0 bases and J 4 bases, leaving 7 bases between the germline ends. Germline V gene lookup returns CDR1 MNHNY and CDR2 SVGAGI (reference sequence).

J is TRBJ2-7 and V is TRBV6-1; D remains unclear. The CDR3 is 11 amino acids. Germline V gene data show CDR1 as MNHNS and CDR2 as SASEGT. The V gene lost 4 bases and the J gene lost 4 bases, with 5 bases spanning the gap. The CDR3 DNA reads TGTGCCAGCAGTGGGAAGTACGAGCAGTACTTC. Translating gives CASSGKYEQYF.

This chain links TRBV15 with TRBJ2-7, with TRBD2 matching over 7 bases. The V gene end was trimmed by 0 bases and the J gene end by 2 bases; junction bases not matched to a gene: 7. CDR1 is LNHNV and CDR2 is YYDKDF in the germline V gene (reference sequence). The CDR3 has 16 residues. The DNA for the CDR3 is TGTGCCACCAGCAGAGATCTAGATCGGGGGGCCTACGAGCAGTACTTC. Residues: CATSRDLDRGAYEQYF.

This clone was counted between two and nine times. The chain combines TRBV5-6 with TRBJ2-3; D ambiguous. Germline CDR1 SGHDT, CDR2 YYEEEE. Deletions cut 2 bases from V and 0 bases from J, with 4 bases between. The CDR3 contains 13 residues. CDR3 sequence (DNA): TGTGCCAGCAGCTTCGACAGCACAGATACGCAGTATTTT. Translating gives CASSFDSTDTQYF.

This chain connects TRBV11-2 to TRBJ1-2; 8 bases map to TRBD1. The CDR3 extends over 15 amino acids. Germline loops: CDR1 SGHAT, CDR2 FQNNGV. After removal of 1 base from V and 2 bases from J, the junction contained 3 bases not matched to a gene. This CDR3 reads CASSLVGTGNYGYTF. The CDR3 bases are TGTGCCAGCAGCTTAGTCGGGACAGGCAACTATGGCTACACCTTC.

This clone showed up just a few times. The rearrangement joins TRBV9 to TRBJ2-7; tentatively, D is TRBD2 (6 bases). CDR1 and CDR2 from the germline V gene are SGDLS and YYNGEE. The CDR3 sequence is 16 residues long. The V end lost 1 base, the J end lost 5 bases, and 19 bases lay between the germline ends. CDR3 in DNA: TGTGCCAGCAGCGTATTACCTGTGTCGGGGGACCACGAGCAGTACTTC. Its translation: CASSVLPVSGDHEQYF.

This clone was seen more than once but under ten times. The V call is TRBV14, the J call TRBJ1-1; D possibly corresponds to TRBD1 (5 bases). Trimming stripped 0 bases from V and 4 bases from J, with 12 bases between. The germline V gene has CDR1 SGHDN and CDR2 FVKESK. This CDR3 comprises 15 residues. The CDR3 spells CASSQDGAGPTEAFF. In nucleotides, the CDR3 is TGTGCCAGCAGCCAAGATGGGGCGGGGCCCACTGAAGCTTTCTTT.

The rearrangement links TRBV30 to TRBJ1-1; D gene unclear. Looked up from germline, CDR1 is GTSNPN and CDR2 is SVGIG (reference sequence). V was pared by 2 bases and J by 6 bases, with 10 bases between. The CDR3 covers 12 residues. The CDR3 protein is CAWSHGRPEAFF. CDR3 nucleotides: TGTGCCTGGAGTCATGGGAGGCCTGAAGCTTTCTTT.

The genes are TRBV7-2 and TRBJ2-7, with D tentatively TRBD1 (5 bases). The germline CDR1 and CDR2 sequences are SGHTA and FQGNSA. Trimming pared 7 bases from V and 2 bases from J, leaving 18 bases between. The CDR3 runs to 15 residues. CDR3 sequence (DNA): TGTGCCAGCACCCTTGGGGCGTCTGGGGCCTACGAGCAGTACTTC. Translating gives CASTLGASGAYEQYF.

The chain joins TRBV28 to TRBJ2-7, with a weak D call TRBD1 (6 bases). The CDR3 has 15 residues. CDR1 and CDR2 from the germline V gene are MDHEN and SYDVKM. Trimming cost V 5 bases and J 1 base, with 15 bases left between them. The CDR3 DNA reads TGTGCCAGCAGTACGACGGGACACCTATCCTACGAGCAGTACTTC. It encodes CASSTTGHLSYEQYF.